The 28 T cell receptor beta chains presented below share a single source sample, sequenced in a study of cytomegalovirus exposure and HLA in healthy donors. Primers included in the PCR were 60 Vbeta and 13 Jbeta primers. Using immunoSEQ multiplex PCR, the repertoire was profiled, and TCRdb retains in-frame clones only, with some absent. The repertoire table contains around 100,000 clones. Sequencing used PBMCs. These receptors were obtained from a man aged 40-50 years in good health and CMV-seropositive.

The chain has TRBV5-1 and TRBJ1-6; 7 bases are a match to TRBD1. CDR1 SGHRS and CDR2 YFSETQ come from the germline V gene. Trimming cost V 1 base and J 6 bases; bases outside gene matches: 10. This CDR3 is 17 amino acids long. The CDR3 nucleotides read TGCGCCAGCAGCTTGCTTGACAGGGCCCAATCTAATTCACCCCTCCACTTT. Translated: CASSLLDRAQSNSPLHF.

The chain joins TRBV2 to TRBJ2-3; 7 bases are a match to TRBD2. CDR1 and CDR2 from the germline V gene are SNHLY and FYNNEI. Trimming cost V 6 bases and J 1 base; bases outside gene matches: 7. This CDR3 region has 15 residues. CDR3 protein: CASSGIGRRTDTQYF. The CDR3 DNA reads TGTGCCAGCAGCGGGATCGGGAGGCGCACAGATACGCAGTATTTT.

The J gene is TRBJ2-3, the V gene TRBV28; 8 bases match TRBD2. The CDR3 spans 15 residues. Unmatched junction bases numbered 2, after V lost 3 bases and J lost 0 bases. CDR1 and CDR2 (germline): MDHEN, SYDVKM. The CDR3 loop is CASSFSGSSTDTQYF. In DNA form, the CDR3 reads TGTGCCAGCAGTTTCAGCGGGAGCAGCACAGATACGCAGTATTTT.

The CDR3 DNA reads TGTGCCAGCAGCACGGGACAGGGTAGGGATGAGCAGTTCTTC. Translated, it gives CASSTGQGRDEQFF. The chain joins TRBV11-2 to TRBJ2-1; 9 bases match TRBD1. The junction had 7 bases not matched to a gene; V was cut back by 5 bases and J by 8 bases. Per the germline V gene, CDR1 is SGHAT and CDR2 is FQNNGV. The CDR3 has 14 residues.

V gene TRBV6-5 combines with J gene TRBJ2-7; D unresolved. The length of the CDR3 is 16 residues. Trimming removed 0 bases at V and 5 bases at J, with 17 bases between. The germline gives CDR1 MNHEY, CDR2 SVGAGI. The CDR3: CASSYSWADPRDEQYF. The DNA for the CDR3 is TGTGCCAGCAGTTACTCCTGGGCAGACCCCCGCGACGAGCAGTACTTC.

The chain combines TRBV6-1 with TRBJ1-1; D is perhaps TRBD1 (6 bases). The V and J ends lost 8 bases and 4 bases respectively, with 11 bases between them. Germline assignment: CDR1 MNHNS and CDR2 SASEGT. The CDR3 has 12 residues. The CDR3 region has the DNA TGTGCCAGCGGAGGGGGGGGCACTGAAGCTTTCTTT. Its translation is CASGGGGTEAFF.

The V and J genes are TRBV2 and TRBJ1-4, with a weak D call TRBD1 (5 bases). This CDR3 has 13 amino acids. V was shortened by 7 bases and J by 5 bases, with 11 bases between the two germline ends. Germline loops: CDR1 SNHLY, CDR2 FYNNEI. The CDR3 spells CASTTYRNEKLFF. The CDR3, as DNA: TGTGCCAGCACTACTTACAGGAATGAAAAACTGTTTTTT.

The CDR3 region is CASSLMQRPSTDTQYF. The DNA of the CDR3 is TGTGCCAGCAGCCTGATGCAGCGGCCGAGCACAGATACGCAGTATTTT. The V call is TRBV7-2, the J call TRBJ2-3, with a weak D call TRBD2 (5 bases). Trimming stripped 5 bases from V and 0 bases from J, with 15 bases between. The CDR3 spans 16 residues. Germline CDR1 and CDR2: SGHTA and FQGNSA. Full variable domain (rest looked up from reference TRBV7-2 and TRBJ2-3): GAGVSQSPSNKVTEKGKDVELRCDPISGHTALYWYRQSLGQGLEFLIYFQGNSAPDKSGLPSDRFSAERTGGSVSTLTIQRTQQEDSAVYLCASSLMQRPSTDTQYFGPGTRLTVL.

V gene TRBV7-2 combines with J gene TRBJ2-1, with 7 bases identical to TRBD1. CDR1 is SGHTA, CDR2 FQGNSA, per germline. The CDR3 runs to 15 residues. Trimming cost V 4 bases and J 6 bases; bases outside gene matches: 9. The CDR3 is CASSWARDSPNEQFF. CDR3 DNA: TGTGCCAGCAGCTGGGCCCGGGACAGTCCCAATGAGCAGTTCTTC.

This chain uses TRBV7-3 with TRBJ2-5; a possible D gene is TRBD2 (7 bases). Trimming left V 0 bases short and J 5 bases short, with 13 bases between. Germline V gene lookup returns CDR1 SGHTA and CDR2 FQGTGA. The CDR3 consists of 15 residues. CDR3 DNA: TGTGCCAGCAGCTTAACGGGGGGGGCTGGGGAGACCCAGTACTTC. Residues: CASSLTGGAGETQYF.

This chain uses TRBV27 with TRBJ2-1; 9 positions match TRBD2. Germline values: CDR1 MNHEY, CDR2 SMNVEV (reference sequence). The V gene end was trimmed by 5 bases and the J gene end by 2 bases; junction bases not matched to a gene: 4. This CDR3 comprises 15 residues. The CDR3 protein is CASSARTSAYNEQFF. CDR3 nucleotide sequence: TGTGCCAGCAGTGCCCGGACTAGCGCCTACAATGAGCAGTTCTTC.

CDR3 in DNA: TGTGCCAGCAGCGCCGAAGGAGGTCCGAAAGAGACCCAGTACTTC. It is translated as CASSAEGGPKETQYF. V and J are TRBV5-6 and TRBJ2-5; a weak D match, TRBD2 (5 bases). This CDR3 spans 15 amino acids. CDR1 is SGHDT and CDR2 is YYEEEE in the germline V gene. Trimming cost V 4 bases and J 3 bases, with 16 bases left between them.

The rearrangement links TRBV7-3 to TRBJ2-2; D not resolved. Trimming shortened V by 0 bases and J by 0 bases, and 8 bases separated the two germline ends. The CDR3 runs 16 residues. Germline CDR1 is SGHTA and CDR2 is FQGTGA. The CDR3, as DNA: TGTGCCAGCAGCTTAACAACGGTGGCGAACACCGGGGAGCTGTTTTTT. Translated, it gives CASSLTTVANTGELFF.

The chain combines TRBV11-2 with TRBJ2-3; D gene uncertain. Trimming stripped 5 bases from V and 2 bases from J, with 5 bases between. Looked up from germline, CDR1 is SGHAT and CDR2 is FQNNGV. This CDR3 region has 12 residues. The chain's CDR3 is CASSRDTDTQYF. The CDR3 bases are TGTGCCAGCAGCCGAGACACAGATACGCAGTATTTT.

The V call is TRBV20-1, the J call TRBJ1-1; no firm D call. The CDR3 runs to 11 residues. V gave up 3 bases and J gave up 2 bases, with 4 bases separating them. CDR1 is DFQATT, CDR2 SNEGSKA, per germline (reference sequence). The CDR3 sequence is CSASINTEAFF. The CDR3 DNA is TGCAGTGCTAGTATCAACACTGAAGCTTTCTTT.

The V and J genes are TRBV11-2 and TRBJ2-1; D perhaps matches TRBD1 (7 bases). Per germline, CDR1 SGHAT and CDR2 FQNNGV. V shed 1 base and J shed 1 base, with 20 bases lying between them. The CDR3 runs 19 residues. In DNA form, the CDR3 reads TGTGCCAGCAGCTTAGCAGGGGGTACCGGGAGTCCTTCCTACAATGAGCAGTTCTTC. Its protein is CASSLAGGTGSPSYNEQFF.

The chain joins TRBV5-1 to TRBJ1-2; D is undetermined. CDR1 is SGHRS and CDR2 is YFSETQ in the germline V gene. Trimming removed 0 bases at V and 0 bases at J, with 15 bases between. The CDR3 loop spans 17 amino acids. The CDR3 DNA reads TGCGCCAGCAGCTTGGAAGCGGGGAAACCCTCTAACTATGGCTACACCTTC. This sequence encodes CASSLEAGKPSNYGYTF.

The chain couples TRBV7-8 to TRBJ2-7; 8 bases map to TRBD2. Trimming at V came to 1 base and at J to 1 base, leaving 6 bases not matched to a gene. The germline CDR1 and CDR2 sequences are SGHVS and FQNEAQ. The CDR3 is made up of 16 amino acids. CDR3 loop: CASSLDRTSRSYEQYF. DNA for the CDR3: TGTGCCAGCAGCTTAGACAGGACTAGCAGGTCCTACGAGCAGTACTTC.

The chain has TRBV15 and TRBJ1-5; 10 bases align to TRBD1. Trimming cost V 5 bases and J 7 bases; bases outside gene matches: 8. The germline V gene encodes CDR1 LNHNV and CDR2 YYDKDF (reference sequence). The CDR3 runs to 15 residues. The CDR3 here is CATSGPGQGIQPQHF. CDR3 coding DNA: TGTGCCACCAGCGGGCCGGGACAGGGGATCCAGCCCCAGCATTTT.

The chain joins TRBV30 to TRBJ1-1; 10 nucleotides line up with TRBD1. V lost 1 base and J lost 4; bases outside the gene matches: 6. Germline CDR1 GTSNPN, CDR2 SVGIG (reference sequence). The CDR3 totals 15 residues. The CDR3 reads CAWSGDRGKVTEAFF. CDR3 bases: TGTGCCTGGAGTGGGGACAGGGGAAAAGTCACTGAAGCTTTCTTT.

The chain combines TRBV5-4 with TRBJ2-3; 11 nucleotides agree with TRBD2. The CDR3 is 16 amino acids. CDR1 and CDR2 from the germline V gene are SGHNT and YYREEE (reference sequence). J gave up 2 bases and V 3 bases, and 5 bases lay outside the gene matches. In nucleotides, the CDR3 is TGTGCCAGCAGCTCCGTAGCGGGAGGGGTCACAGATACGCAGTATTTT. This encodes CASSSVAGGVTDTQYF.

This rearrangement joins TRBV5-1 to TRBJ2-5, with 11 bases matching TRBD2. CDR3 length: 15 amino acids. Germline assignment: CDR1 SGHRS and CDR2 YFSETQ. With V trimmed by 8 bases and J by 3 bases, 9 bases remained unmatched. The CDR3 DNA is TGCGCCAGTCGGGCACAGGGACTAGCGGAAGAGACCCAGTACTTC. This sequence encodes CASRAQGLAEETQYF. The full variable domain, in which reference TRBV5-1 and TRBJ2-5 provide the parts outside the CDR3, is KAGVTQTPRYLIKTRGQQVTLSCSPISGHRSVSWYQQTPGQGLQFLFEYFSETQRNKGNFPGRFSGRQFSNSRSEMNVSTLELGDSALYLCASRAQGLAEETQYFGPGTRLLVL.

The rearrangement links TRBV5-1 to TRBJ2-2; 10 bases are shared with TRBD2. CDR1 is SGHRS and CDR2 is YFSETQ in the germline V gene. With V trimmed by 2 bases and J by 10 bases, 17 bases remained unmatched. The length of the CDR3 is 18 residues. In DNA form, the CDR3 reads TGCGCCAGCAGCTTCACAGCGGGAGGGCCAAGAGGAGGAGAGGAGCTGTTTTTT. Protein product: CASSFTAGGPRGGEELFF.

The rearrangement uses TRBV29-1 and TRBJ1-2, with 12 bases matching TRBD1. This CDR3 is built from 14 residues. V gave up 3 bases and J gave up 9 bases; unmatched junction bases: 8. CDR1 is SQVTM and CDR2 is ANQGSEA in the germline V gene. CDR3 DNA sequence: TGCAGCGTTGATACCGGGACAGGGGGCAGGAGCTACACCTTC. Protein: CSVDTGTGGRSYTF.

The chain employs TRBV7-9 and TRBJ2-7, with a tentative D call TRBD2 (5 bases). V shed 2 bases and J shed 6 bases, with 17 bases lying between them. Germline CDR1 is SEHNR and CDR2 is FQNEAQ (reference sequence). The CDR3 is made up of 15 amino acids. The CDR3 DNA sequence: TGTGCCAGCAGCTTATACCTTAGCGCCTCTCTCGAGCAGTACTTC. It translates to CASSLYLSASLEQYF. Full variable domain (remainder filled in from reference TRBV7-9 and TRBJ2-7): DTGVSQNPRHKITKRGQNVTFRCDPISEHNRLYWYRQTLGQGPEFLTYFQNEAQLEKSRLLSDRFSAERPKGSFSTLEIQRTEQGDSAMYLCASSLYLSASLEQYFGPGTRLTVT.

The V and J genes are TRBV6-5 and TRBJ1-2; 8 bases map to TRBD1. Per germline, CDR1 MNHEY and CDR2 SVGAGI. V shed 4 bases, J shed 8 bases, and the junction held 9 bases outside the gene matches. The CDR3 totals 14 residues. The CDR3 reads CASSFSTGGYGYTF. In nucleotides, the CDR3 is TGTGCCAGCAGTTTCAGTACAGGGGGTTACGGCTACACCTTC.

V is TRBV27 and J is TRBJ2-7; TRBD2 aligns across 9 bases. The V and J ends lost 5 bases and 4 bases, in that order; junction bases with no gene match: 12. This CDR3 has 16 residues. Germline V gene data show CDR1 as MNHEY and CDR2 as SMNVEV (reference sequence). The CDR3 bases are TGTGCCAGCAGTCTCGGGACAGCGGGGGGCACTTACGAGCAGTACTTC. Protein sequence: CASSLGTAGGTYEQYF.

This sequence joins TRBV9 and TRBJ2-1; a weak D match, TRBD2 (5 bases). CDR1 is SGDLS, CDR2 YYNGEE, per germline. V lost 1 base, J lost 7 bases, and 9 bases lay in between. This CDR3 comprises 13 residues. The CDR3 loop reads CASSVSSGNEQFF. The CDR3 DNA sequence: TGTGCCAGCAGCGTATCGTCGGGGAATGAGCAGTTCTTC.